This T cell receptor (beta chain) was obtained from a study of naive and memory T cell subsets. The CDR3 loop spans 17 amino acids. The germline V gene has CDR1 SEHNR and CDR2 FQNEAQ (reference sequence). The junction had 13 bases not matched to a gene; V was cut back by 5 bases and J by 4 bases. This clonotype has a count of ten or more. A UMI-containing oligonucleotide was joined by 3' ligation to the TCR cDNA template. Amplification of ligated cDNA took four PCR rounds with SP2 and nested alpha and beta constant primers. TCRdb processed the UMI-ligation and nested PCR reads anew with MiXCR; each CDR3 protein has one entry. Here the sample spans fewer than 30,000 distinct CDR3 sequences, under 6.5% being singletons.

The clonotype comes from an adult in good health. V usage is TRBV7-9 and J usage is TRBJ1-3; 8 nucleotides align to TRBD1. The sample taken for sequencing was blood. As DNA, the CDR3 is TGTGCCAGCAGCCTTATGGTGACAGGGGATACGGGAAACACCATATATTTT. It codes for CASSLMVTGDTGNTIYF.